This T cell receptor (beta chain) stems from a study of shared clonotypes between healthy human individuals. Study-level results: Generation probabilities of non-shared clonotypes were lower (relative to those shared by all four donors).

A note on this clone: Its specificity is not known.

Replicate PCRs from sorted subsets contained roughly 200 ng DNA, which is around 29,000 T cell genomes. Original processing notes: Filtering differed for immunoSEQ, which gave only junction sequences without quality scores. The method was immunoSEQ multiplex PCR; TCRdb's version includes in-frame clones alone and lacks a portion of them. That table furnishes V, J and clone size, whereas the DNA furnished D and trimming. The sample records 2 million to 2.5 million clones, more than 85% being singletons. The CDR3 has 14 residues. The germline CDR1 and CDR2 sequences are SGDLS and YYNGEE. V lost 1 base and J 0 bases, leaving 7 bases between the germline ends. The authors divided CD4+ cells into CD45RA+ naive and CD45RA-negative memory subsets.

This TCR derives from a man between 18 and 29 years old in good health. Some clones in this sample may be carry-over from other donors' samples. Sequencing was done on a sample of naive CD4+ T cells from PBMCs. Specified subset: CD45RA+ positively selected. The J gene is TRBJ1-1, the V gene TRBV9, with D possibly matching TRBD1 (5 bases). CDR3 nucleotides: TGTGCCAGCAGCGTAACGGGACTGAACACTGAAGCTTTCTTT. It yields the protein CASSVTGLNTEAFF.